These 17 T cell receptor beta chains were all obtained from the same sample, sequenced in a study of cytomegalovirus exposure and HLA in healthy donors (dated by TCRdb to the late 2010s). The library was generated by the immunoSEQ multiplex PCR assay. The multiplex PCR relied on a mix of 60 forward primers for TCR Vbeta segments and 13 reverse primers for TCR Jbeta segments. The source is immuneACCESS, and TCRdb retained only in-frame sequences with V and J called. Part of the clones is not carried over; for the studies checked, unresolved V genes explain less than half of this, and the remainder is unexplained. In all, the sample holds 95,000 to 150,000 clones, and roughly 74% of those were seen once. About 4% of the sample lies in the top ten. Sequenced material: PBMCs. Every receptor here comes from a woman between 45 and 60 years old in good health and CMV-seropositive.

The V gene is TRBV11-3, the J gene TRBJ2-1, with 10 bases that match TRBD1. V trimming: 4 bases; J trimming: 6 bases; junction bases outside the gene matches: 6. From germline, CDR1 is SGHNT and CDR2 YENEEA. This CDR3 region has 15 residues. CDR3 DNA sequence: TGTGCCAGCAGCTCACGACAGGGGGCAGTCAATGAGCAGTTCTTC. Translation gives CASSSRQGAVNEQFF.

This chain connects TRBV25-1 to TRBJ2-5; no firm D call. The V end lost 2 bases, the J end lost 5 bases, and 18 bases lay between the germline ends. The CDR3 sequence is 16 residues long. Germline lookup yields CDR1 MGHDK and CDR2 SYGVNS. The CDR3 loop is CASSETVTEYLETQYF. The CDR3 region has the DNA TGTGCCAGCAGTGAAACGGTCACGGAGTATCTGGAGACCCAGTACTTC.

This clone has more than one count but fewer than ten. The V call is TRBV6-5, the J call TRBJ2-3; possible D gene TRBD2, 6 bases. CDR3 size: 13 residues. Trimming took 10 bases from V and 6 from J, leaving 17 bases between them. Germline V gives CDR1 MNHEY, CDR2 SVGAGI. As DNA, the CDR3 is TGTGCCAATGCCGGGGGTGAGACGGATACGCAGTATTTT. Its translation is CANAGGETDTQYF.

The chain couples TRBV9 to TRBJ2-3, with 11 positions matching TRBD1. CDR1 and CDR2 (germline): SGDLS, YYNGEE. J was trimmed by 4 bases and V by 2 bases; bases with no gene match: 6. The CDR3 extends over 16 amino acids. CDR3 sequence: CASSVSGGQGADTQYF. The DNA of the CDR3 is TGTGCCAGCAGCGTTAGCGGGGGACAGGGGGCAGATACGCAGTATTTT.

The chain employs TRBV5-4 and TRBJ2-2; 7 nucleotides align to TRBD1. The CDR3 loop spans 15 amino acids. Per germline, CDR1 SGHNT and CDR2 YYREEE (reference sequence). V shed 2 bases and J 4 bases; nucleotides not matched to a gene: 5. CDR3 region: CASSLQGLGTGELFF. In DNA form, the CDR3 reads TGTGCCAGCAGCTTACAGGGGTTGGGCACCGGGGAGCTGTTTTTT.

This chain's CDR3 is CASSRDSYEQYF. The CDR3 DNA reads as TGCGCCAGCAGTCGTGACAGTTACGAGCAGTACTTC. The chain employs TRBV10-1 and TRBJ2-7, with a possible D match to TRBD1 (5 bases). CDR3 size: 12 residues. V was clipped by 5 bases and J by 4 bases, with 9 bases between them. CDR1 is WNHNN, CDR2 SYGVQD, per germline (reference sequence).

This clone has a handful of counts. The chain links TRBV6-1 to TRBJ2-7; D remains ambiguous. The CDR3 covers 11 residues. With 6 bases removed from V and 1 base from J, the gap between germline ends came to 4 bases. Germline V gene data show CDR1 as MNHNS and CDR2 as SASEGT. The DNA of the CDR3 is TGTGCCAGCAGCCAATCCTACGAGCAGTACTTC. Translation: CASSQSYEQYF.

V and J are TRBV5-1 and TRBJ1-1, with 10 nucleotides matching TRBD1. J gave up 4 bases and V 5 bases, and 8 bases lay outside the gene matches. Germline-derived CDR1 and CDR2 are SGHRS and YFSETQ. The CDR3 consists of 15 residues. The CDR3 DNA reads TGCGCCAGCAGACTGAGACAGGGGGCAGGCACTGAAGCTTTCTTT. Translated, it gives CASRLRQGAGTEAFF.

The rearrangement links TRBV14 to TRBJ1-1; D perhaps matches TRBD1 (5 bases). Between the trimmed V and J ends, which lost 4 bases and 10 bases, there was a span of 22 bases. CDR3 size: 15 residues. Germline CDR1 reads SGHDN; CDR2 reads FVKESK. Written as DNA, the CDR3 is TGTGCCAGCAGCCGAGTAGGCCAGCAGACGGGGGGAGCTTTCTTT. Translation: CASSRVGQQTGGAFF.

This clone came up once. The rearrangement links TRBV7-9 to TRBJ2-1; D is uncertain. With 4 bases removed from V and 0 bases from J, the gap between germline ends came to 16 bases. Germline CDR1 SEHNR, CDR2 FQNEAQ (reference sequence). This CDR3 region has 17 residues. The DNA for the CDR3 is TGTGCCAGCAGCTCCCAAAGACTTTTTTCCTCCTACAATGAGCAGTTCTTC. This gives the protein CASSSQRLFSSYNEQFF.

The genes are TRBV27 and TRBJ2-1; unclear D gene. CDR3 length: 13 amino acids. Trimming took off 2 bases at V and 11 bases at J, with 13 bases between the two ends. The germline CDR1 and CDR2 sequences are MNHEY and SMNVEV (reference sequence). The CDR3 DNA reads as TGTGCCAGCAGTTTAACCCCCTTCGGTCAGCAGTTCTTC. Translated, it gives CASSLTPFGQQFF.

CDR3 residues: CASSSGQGRPYQPQHF. CDR3 DNA sequence: TGTGCCAGCAGCTCCGGACAGGGACGGCCCTATCAGCCCCAGCATTTT. The V gene is TRBV7-2, the J gene TRBJ1-5; TRBD1 aligns across 8 bases. The CDR3 is made up of 16 amino acids. The V and J ends lost 4 bases and 5 bases, in that order; junction bases with no gene match: 10. Germline V lookup: CDR1 SGHTA, CDR2 FQGNSA. Together with reference TRBV7-2 and TRBJ1-5, the CDR3 gives the full variable domain: GAGVSQSPSNKVTEKGKDVELRCDPISGHTALYWYRQSLGQGLEFLIYFQGNSAPDKSGLPSDRFSAERTGGSVSTLTIQRTQQEDSAVYLCASSSGQGRPYQPQHFGDGTRLSIL.

The chain links TRBV27 to TRBJ1-3, with 7 bases lining up with TRBD1. The V segment lost 4 bases and the J segment 3 bases; nucleotides outside the gene matches: 6. The germline V gene has CDR1 MNHEY and CDR2 SMNVEV (reference sequence). CDR3 length: 15 residues. CDR3 residues: CASSSGWTGGNTIYF. In DNA form, the CDR3 reads TGTGCCAGCAGTTCCGGCTGGACAGGTGGAAACACCATATATTTT.

The chain is built from TRBV4-2 and TRBJ2-3; 12 bases align to TRBD2. The junction had 11 bases not matched to a gene; V was cut back by 4 bases and J by 0 bases. The germline gives CDR1 LGHNA, CDR2 YNFKEQ. CDR3 length: 19 amino acids. The CDR3 is CASSRQATSGGSSTDTQYF. CDR3 DNA sequence: TGTGCCAGCAGCCGCCAGGCCACTAGCGGGGGGTCTAGCACAGATACGCAGTATTTT.

The V and J genes are TRBV13 and TRBJ2-1; 9 nucleotides match TRBD1. The CDR3 loop spans 13 amino acids. Germline V gene sequence: CDR1 PRHDT, CDR2 FYEKMQ (reference sequence). After removal of 5 bases from V and 6 bases from J, the junction contained 2 bases not matched to a gene. The CDR3 nucleotides are TGTGCCAGCAGCCAGGACAGGGGCAATGAGCAGTTCTTC. Translation gives CASSQDRGNEQFF.

This clone was observed a few times. The V and J genes are TRBV12-2 and TRBJ1-5. TRBV12-2 is a pseudogene locus. The CDR3 contains 18 residues. The CDR3 sequence: CASRLAMFTSGCNQPQHF. The DNA of the CDR3 is TGTGCAAGTCGCTTAGCGATGTTTACAAGCGGATGCAATCAGCCCCAGCATTTT.

This chain uses TRBV4-1 with TRBJ2-7, with D unresolved. The CDR3 totals 15 residues. CDR1 and CDR2 from the germline V gene are MGHRA and YSYEKL. V shed 1 base and J shed 1 base, with 11 bases lying between them. The CDR3 loop reads CASSQAELPSYEQYF. CDR3 sequence (DNA): TGCGCCAGCAGCCAAGCTGAACTGCCATCCTACGAGCAGTACTTC.